The source of this TCR beta chain is a study of blood T cell repertoires in COVID-19. About the study: Acute and convalescent COVID-19 samples came from the United States, Italy and Spain. From T cells, B-cell-depleted T cells, or PBMCs came the material, which was cDNA or gDNA.

Authors' processing steps: By means of reference gene primer amplification, nucleated cell counts were estimated. This table comes from immunoSEQ multiplex PCR, and its TCRdb copy is limited to in-frame clones, with some not included. V, J and clone size reflect that table, while D and trimming were determined from the DNA. The repertoire holds 280,000 or so clones, with roughly 87% as singletons. V lost 2 bases, J lost 3 bases, and 18 bases stayed unmatched. CDR1 and CDR2 (germline): SNHLY, FYNNEI. The CDR3 is made up of 19 amino acids. This receptor was identified in a man between 18 and 29 years old with active or convalescent COVID-19. Source material: peripheral blood. This chain uses TRBV2 with TRBJ1-2; 7 bases agree with TRBD1. CDR3 DNA sequence: TGTGCCAGCAGTGAAAGCGAGGGGGCCATGTTACAAACGGACTATGGCTACACCTTC. It yields the protein CASSESEGAMLQTDYGYTF.